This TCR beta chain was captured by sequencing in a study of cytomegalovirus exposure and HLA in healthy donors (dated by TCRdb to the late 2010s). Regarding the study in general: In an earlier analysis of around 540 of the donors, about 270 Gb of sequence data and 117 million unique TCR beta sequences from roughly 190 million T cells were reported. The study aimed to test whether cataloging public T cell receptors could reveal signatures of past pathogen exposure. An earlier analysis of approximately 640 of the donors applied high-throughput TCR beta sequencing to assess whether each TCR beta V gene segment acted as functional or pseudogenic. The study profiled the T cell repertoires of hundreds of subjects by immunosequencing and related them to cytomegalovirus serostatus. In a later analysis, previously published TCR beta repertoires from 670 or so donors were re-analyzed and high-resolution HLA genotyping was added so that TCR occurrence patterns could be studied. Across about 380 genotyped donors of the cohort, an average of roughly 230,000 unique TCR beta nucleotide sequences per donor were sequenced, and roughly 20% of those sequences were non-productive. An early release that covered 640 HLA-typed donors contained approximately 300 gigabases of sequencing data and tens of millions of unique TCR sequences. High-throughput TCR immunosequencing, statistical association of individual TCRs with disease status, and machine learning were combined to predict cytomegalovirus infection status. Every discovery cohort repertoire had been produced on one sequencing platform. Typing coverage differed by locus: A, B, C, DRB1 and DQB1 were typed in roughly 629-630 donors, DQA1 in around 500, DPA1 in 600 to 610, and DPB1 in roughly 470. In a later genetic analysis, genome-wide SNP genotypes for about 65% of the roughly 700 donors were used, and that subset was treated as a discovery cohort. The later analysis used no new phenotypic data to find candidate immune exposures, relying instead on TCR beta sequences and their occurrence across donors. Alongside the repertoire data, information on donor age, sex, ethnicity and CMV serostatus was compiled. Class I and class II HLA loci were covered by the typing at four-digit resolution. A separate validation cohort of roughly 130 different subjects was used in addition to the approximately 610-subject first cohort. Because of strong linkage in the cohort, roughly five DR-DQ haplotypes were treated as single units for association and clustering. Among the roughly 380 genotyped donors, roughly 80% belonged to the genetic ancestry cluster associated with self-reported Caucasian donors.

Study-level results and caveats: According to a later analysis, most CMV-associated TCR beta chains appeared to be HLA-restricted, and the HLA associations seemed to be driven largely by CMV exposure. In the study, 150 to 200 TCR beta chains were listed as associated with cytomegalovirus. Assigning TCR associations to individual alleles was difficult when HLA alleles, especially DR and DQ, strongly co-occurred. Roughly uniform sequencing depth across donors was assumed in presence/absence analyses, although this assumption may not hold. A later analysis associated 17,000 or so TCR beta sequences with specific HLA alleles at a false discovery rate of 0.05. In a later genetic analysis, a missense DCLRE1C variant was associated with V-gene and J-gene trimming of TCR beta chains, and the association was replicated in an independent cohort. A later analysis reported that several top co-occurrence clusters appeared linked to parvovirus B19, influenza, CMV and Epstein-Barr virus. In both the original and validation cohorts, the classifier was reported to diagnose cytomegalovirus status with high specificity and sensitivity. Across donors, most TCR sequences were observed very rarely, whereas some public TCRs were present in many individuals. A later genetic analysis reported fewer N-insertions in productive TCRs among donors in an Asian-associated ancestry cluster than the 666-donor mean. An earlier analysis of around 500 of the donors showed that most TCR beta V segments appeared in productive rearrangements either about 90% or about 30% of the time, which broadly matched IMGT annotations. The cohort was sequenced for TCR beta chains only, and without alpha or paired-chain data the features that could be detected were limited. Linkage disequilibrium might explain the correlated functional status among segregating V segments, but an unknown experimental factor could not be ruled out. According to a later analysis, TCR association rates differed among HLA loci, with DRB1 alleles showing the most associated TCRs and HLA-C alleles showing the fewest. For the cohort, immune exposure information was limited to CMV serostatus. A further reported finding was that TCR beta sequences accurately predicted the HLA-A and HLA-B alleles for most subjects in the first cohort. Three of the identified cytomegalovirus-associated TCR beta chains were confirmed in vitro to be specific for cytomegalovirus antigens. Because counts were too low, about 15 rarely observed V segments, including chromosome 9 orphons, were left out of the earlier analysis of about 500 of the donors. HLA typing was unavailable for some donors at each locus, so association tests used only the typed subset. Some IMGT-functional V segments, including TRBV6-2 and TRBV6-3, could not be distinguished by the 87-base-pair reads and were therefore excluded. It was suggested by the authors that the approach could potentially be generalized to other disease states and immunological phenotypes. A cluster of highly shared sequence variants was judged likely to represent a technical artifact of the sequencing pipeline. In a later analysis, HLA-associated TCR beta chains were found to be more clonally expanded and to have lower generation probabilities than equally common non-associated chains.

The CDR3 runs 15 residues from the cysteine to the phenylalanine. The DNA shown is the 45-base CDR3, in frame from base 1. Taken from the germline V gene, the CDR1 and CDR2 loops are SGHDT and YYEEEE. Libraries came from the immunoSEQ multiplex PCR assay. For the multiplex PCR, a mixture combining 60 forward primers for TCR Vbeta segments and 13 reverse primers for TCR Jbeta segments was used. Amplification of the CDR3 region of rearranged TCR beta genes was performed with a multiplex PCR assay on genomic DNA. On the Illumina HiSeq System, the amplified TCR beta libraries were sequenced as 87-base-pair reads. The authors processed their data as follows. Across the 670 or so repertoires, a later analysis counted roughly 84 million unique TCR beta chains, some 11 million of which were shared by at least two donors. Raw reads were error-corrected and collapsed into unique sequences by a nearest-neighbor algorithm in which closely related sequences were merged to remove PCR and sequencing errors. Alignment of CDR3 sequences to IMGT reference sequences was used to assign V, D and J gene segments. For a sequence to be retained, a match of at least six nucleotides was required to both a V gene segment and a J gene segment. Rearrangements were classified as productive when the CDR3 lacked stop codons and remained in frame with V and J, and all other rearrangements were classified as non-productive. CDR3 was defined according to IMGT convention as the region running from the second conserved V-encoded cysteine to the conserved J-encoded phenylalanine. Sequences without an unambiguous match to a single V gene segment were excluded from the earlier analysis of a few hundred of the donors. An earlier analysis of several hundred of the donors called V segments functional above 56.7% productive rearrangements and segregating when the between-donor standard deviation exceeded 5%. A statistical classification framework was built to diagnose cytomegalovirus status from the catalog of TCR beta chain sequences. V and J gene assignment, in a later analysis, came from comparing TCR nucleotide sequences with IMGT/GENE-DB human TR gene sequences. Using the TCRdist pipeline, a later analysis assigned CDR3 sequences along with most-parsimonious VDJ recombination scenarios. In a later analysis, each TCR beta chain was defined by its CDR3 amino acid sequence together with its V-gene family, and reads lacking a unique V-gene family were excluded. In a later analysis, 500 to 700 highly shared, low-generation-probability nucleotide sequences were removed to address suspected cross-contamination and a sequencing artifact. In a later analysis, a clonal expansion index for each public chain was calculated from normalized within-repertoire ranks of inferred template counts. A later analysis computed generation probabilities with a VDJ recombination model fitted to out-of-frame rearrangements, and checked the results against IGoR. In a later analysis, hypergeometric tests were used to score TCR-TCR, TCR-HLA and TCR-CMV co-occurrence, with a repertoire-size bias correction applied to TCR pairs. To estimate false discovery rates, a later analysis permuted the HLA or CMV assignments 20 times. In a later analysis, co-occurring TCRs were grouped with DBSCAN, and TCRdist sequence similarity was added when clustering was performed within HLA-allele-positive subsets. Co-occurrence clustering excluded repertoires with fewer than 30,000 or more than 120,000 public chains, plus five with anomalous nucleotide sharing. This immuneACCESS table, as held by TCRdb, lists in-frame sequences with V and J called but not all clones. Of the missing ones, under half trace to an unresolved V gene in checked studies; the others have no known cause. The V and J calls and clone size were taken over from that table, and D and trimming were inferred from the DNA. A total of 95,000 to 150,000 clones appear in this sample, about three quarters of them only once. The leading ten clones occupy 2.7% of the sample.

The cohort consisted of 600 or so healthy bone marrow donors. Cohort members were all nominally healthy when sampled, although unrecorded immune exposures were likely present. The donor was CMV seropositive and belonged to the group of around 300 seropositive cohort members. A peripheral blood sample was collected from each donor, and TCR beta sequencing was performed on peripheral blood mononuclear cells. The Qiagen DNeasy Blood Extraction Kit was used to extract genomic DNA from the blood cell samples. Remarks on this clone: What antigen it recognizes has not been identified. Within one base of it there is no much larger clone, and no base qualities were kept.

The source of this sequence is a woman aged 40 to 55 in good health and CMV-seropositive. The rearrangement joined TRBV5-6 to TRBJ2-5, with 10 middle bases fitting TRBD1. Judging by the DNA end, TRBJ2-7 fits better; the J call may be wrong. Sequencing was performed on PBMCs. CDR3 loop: CASSPGTGVPYEQYF. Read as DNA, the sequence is TGTGCCAGCAGCCCAGGGACAGGGGTCCCCTACGAGCAGTACTTC.